This T cell receptor beta chain derives from a study of long-term antiretroviral therapy in people with HIV. Whole-study results and caveats: Blood, drawn from the mid-2000s to the late 2010s, may reflect older ART regimens. Records did not include ART adherence, viral resistance or therapy changes. Despite increasing after ART, diversity remained lower than that of transplant donor controls.

This clone is a singleton in its sample. What it recognizes is unknown. Ahead of DNA extraction, samples held roughly 1-11 million cryopreserved PBMC each. They ran version v3.0 of the immunoSEQ assay at survey level. The table came from immunoSEQ multiplex PCR; TCRdb's copy has only in-frame clones and leaves some out. This table has fewer than 40,000 clones, less than 85% appearing once. This TCR came from a man aged 30 to 45 with HIV. The sample consisted of unsorted PBMCs, taken 3.4 years after starting antiretroviral therapy.

The CDR3 region has the DNA TGTGCCTGGACCAGCGGGAGGGCGGGAGAGCAGTACTTC. Protein: CAWTSGRAGEQYF. The chain couples TRBV30 to TRBJ2-7, with 10 bases identical to TRBD2. Germline V gene data show CDR1 as GTSNPN and CDR2 as SVGIG (reference sequence). This CDR3 contains 13 residues. After removal of 4 bases from V and 7 bases from J, the junction contained 7 bases not matched to a gene.